This T cell receptor (beta chain) comes out of a study of cytomegalovirus exposure and HLA in healthy donors. Primers for the PCR totalled 60 Vbeta and 13 Jbeta. TCRdb keeps only in-frame clones here, not all; method: immunoSEQ multiplex PCR. The sample includes around 160,000 clones, roughly 80% of them seen just once. V lost 0 bases to trimming and J lost 5 bases, with 16 bases between them. The CDR3 runs 16 residues. Germline V gives CDR1 WNHNN, CDR2 SYGVQD (reference sequence). This receptor was identified in a woman between 35 and 50 years old in good health and CMV-seropositive. V is TRBV10-1 and J is TRBJ2-5; D perhaps matches TRBD1 (6 bases). Source material: PBMCs. CDR3 in amino acids: CASSESLEGGRETQYF. The CDR3 DNA sequence: TGCGCCAGCAGTGAGTCGTTGGAAGGGGGACGGGAGACCCAGTACTTC.